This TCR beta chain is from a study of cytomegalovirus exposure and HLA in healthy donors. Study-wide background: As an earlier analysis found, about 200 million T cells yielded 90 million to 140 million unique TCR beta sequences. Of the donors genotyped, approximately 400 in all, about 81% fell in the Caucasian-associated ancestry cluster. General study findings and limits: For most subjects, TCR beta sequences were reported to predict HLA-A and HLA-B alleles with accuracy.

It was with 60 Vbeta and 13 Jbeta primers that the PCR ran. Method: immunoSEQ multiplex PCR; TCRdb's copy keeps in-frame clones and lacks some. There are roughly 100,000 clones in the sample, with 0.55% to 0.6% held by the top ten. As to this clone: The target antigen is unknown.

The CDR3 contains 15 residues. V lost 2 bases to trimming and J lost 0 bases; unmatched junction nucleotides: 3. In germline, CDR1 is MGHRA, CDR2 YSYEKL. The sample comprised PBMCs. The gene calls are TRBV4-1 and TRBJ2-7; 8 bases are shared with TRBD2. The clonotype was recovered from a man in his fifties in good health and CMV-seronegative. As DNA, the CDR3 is TGCGCCAGCAGCCAAACTAGCGGTGACTCCTACGAGCAGTACTTC. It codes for CASSQTSGDSYEQYF.